Listed here are 21 T cell receptor beta chains from one sample, sequenced in a study of T cell responses to AZD1222 COVID-19 vaccine. Profiling relied on immunoSEQ multiplex PCR, and the TCRdb table lists in-frame clones only, not all of them. This repertoire shows about 130,000 clones, approximately 90% found once; its top ten account for approximately 8.8%. Sequenced here: peripheral blood, sampled 28 days after the second AZD1222 dose. The receptors stem from an adult who received the AZD1222 COVID-19 vaccine.

The rearrangement uses TRBV9 and TRBJ2-3; TRBD1 aligns across 7 bases. The CDR3 consists of 15 residues. Trimming took 4 bases from V and 3 from J; bases not matched to a gene: 8. Per germline, CDR1 SGDLS and CDR2 YYNGEE. The CDR3 reads CASSSPGQLTDTQYF. CDR3 DNA sequence: TGTGCCAGCAGCTCCCCGGGACAGTTAACAGATACGCAGTATTTT.

The rearrangement uses TRBV7-2 and TRBJ1-1; 7 bases align to TRBD1. There are 13 residues in the CDR3. Germline-derived CDR1 and CDR2 are SGHTA and FQGNSA. The J segment lost 8 bases and the V segment lost 1 base, leaving 4 bases of the junction unmatched. CDR3 nucleotide sequence: TGTGCCAGCAGCTTAGGACAGGGTTTAGAAGCTTTCTTT. As protein: CASSLGQGLEAFF.

The chain is built from TRBV19 and TRBJ2-7; either TRBD1 or TRBD2 may supply D (5 bases each). The length of the CDR3 is 12 residues. Germline CDR1 and CDR2: LNHDA and SQIVND (reference sequence). V lost 6 bases to trimming and J lost 6 bases, with 12 bases between them. The CDR3 region is CASSIGTAEQYF. The CDR3, as DNA: TGTGCCAGTAGCATCGGGACGGCCGAGCAGTACTTC.

The chain recombines TRBV19 with TRBJ1-5, with TRBD1 as a possible D gene (6 bases). The CDR3 spans 15 residues. V dropped 3 bases and J dropped 0 bases, with 9 bases sitting between them. Per germline, CDR1 LNHDA and CDR2 SQIVND (reference sequence). In DNA form, the CDR3 reads TGTGCCAGTAGTATGAGGACAGATAGCAATCAGCCCCAGCATTTT. Its protein is CASSMRTDSNQPQHF.

The V and J genes are TRBV7-3 and TRBJ2-1, with 11 bases that match TRBD2. The CDR3 covers 16 residues. The V gene end was trimmed by 5 bases and the J gene end by 8 bases; junction bases not matched to a gene: 11. The germline V gene has CDR1 SGHTA and CDR2 FQGTGA. The CDR3 DNA reads as TGTGCCAGCAGCCTGGGCGCACTAGCGGGGGTCGATGAGCAGTTCTTC. It specifies CASSLGALAGVDEQFF.

The rearrangement links TRBV19 to TRBJ2-7, with 10 positions matching TRBD1. The ends lost 6 bases at V and 5 bases at J; junction bases unmatched: 7. The germline gives CDR1 LNHDA, CDR2 SQIVND (reference sequence). The CDR3 is 14 amino acids. CDR3 DNA: TGTGCCAGTAGCAGGGACAGGGGTACCCACGAGCAGTACTTC. Translation gives CASSRDRGTHEQYF. The full variable domain, completed using reference TRBV19 and TRBJ2-7, is DGGITQSPKYLFRKEGQNVTLSCEQNLNHDAMYWYRQDPGQGLRLIYYSQIVNDFQKGDIAEGYSVSREKKESFPLTVTSAQKNPTAFYLCASSRDRGTHEQYFGPGTRLTVT.

The chain links TRBV19 to TRBJ1-1; possibly TRBD1 for D (5 bases). V lost 3 bases to trimming and J lost 4 bases, with 12 bases between them. The germline V gene encodes CDR1 LNHDA and CDR2 SQIVND (reference sequence). The CDR3 extends over 14 amino acids. In DNA form, the CDR3 reads TGTGCCAGTAGTATTCTGGGGGGAAGCACTGAAGCTTTCTTT. Translating gives CASSILGGSTEAFF.

A single count supports this clone. This sequence joins TRBV10-2 and TRBJ1-2; D call uncertain. Looked up from germline, CDR1 is WSHSY and CDR2 is SAAADI. The CDR3 loop spans 13 amino acids. The V gene lost 4 bases and the J gene lost 8 bases, with 14 bases spanning the gap. This CDR3 reads CASSGRGMEGYTF. For the CDR3, the DNA is TGCGCCAGCAGTGGGCGCGGGATGGAGGGCTACACCTTC.

The rearrangement joins TRBV11-3 to TRBJ2-2; a weak D match, TRBD1 (6 bases). CDR1 and CDR2 (germline): SGHNT, YENEEA. CDR3 length: 13 residues. The V end was cut by 5 bases, the J end by 7 bases, with 11 bases between. CDR3 amino acids: CASSRTVDGELFF. In DNA, the CDR3 is TGTGCCAGCAGCCGGACAGTCGACGGGGAGCTGTTTTTT. The full variable domain, rest sourced from reference TRBV11-3 and TRBJ2-2, is EAGVVQSPRYKIIEKKQPVAFWCNPISGHNTLYWYLQNLGQGPELLIRYENEEAVDDSQLPKDRFSAERLKGVDSTLKIQPAELGDSAVYLCASSRTVDGELFFGEGSRLTVL.

This chain connects TRBV27 to TRBJ1-1; D unclear. This CDR3 comprises 13 residues. Germline V gene lookup returns CDR1 MNHEY and CDR2 SMNVEV (reference sequence). The germline V and J ends were trimmed by 3 bases and 7 bases, with 12 bases remaining between them. CDR3 sequence reads: CASSLTATSEAFF. In nucleotides, the CDR3 is TGTGCCAGCAGTTTGACGGCGACTAGTGAAGCTTTCTTT.

The chain joins TRBV29-1 to TRBJ2-7, with TRBD1 matching over 11 bases. The germline V gene has CDR1 SQVTM and CDR2 ANQGSEA. The V gene end was trimmed by 7 bases and the J gene end by 6 bases; junction bases not matched to a gene: 8. The CDR3 totals 13 residues. For the CDR3, the DNA is TGCAGCGCCGAAGGGGACAGGGGGGGCGAGCAGTACTTC. Residues: CSAEGDRGGEQYF.

The chain couples TRBV4-2 to TRBJ1-1; D is unresolved. The V end lost 4 bases, the J end lost 1 base, and 10 bases lay between the germline ends. The CDR3 is 14 amino acids. The germline V gene encodes CDR1 LGHNA and CDR2 YNFKEQ. The CDR3: CASSPTAKNTEAFF. The CDR3 nucleotides are TGTGCCAGCAGCCCTACAGCTAAGAACACTGAAGCTTTCTTT.

V usage is TRBV5-6 and J usage is TRBJ1-1; D is undetermined. V was cut by 5 bases and J by 3 bases, with 17 bases left in between. CDR1 and CDR2 from the germline V gene are SGHDT and YYEEEE. The CDR3 is 15 residues long. DNA for the CDR3: TGTGCCAGCAGTTCCCTCGTAAAATGGGACACTGAAGCTTTCTTT. It specifies CASSSLVKWDTEAFF.

The chain links TRBV19 to TRBJ2-7, with D unclear. With 11 bases removed from V and 1 base from J, the gap between germline ends came to 18 bases. In germline, CDR1 is LNHDA, CDR2 SQIVND (reference sequence). The CDR3 contains 14 residues. The CDR3 loop is CACSAGDKSYEQYF. CDR3 sequence (DNA): TGTGCCTGCTCAGCTGGTGACAAATCCTACGAGCAGTACTTC.

This chain uses TRBV3-1 (or the pseudogene TRBV3-2) with TRBJ2-7; D is uncertain. The CDR3 contains 13 residues. The germline CDR1 and CDR2 sequences are LGHDT and YNNKEL (reference sequence). Trimming stripped 1 base from V and 4 bases from J, with 8 bases between. CDR3 DNA: TGTGCCAGCAGCCAAGGGGTTGTATACGAGCAGTACTTC. Its protein is CASSQGVVYEQYF.

The V gene is TRBV5-1, the J gene TRBJ1-5; TRBD1 matches at 9 bases. Trimming cost V 4 bases and J 7 bases; bases outside gene matches: 9. The CDR3 loop spans 15 amino acids. Germline V gives CDR1 SGHRS, CDR2 YFSETQ. The CDR3 bases are TGCGCCAGCAGCGTAGGACAGGGGTTTAGACAGCCCCAGCATTTT. It translates to CASSVGQGFRQPQHF.

This sequence joins TRBV19 and TRBJ2-3; 9 bases fit TRBD1. Trimming took 5 bases from V and 9 from J; bases not matched to a gene: 6. CDR1 LNHDA and CDR2 SQIVND come from the germline V gene (reference sequence). The CDR3 loop spans 13 amino acids. CDR3 sequence: CASSPTGTGTQYF. Written as DNA, the CDR3 is TGTGCCAGTAGTCCAACCGGGACAGGGACGCAGTATTTT.

On this clone: Other DNA sequences of this sample code for an identical CDR3. The chain uses TRBV5-1 and TRBJ2-7; 7 bases agree with TRBD1. The length of the CDR3 is 14 residues. The germline V gene encodes CDR1 SGHRS and CDR2 YFSETQ. After removal of 4 bases from V and 6 bases from J, the junction contained 10 bases not matched to a gene. Here the CDR3 reads CASSLQQGSGEQYF. As DNA, the CDR3 is TGCGCCAGCAGCCTTCAACAGGGGAGTGGCGAGCAGTACTTC.

The rearrangement joins TRBV12-3 or TRBV12-4 to TRBJ1-2, with D possibly TRBD1 on 5 matching bases. CDR3 length equals 13 residues. V was trimmed by 1 base and J by 8 bases, leaving 11 bases between them. The CDR3 spells CASSLVRGRGYTF. Written as DNA, the CDR3 is TGTGCCAGCAGTTTAGTAAGGGGAAGGGGCTACACCTTC.

At least ten counts were recorded for this clone. The chain couples TRBV15 to TRBJ1-5; D remains ambiguous. The CDR3 runs to 14 residues. Germline V gene lookup returns CDR1 LNHNV and CDR2 YYDKDF (reference sequence). Trimming took 3 bases from V and 1 from J, leaving 7 bases between them. The CDR3 sequence is CATSRRPSNQPQHF. CDR3 DNA: TGTGCCACCAGCAGGCGGCCCAGCAATCAGCCCCAGCATTTT.

V is TRBV23-1 and J is TRBJ1-1, with D unresolved. TRBV23-1 is labeled an ORF, and its function is uncertain. The CDR3 length is 15 residues. Trimming shortened V by 7 bases and J by 10 bases, and 25 bases separated the two germline ends. The CDR3 region is CASKRPTSRLLGAFF. CDR3 DNA sequence: TGCGCCAGCAAAAGACCGACCTCACGCCTCCTTGGAGCTTTCTTT.